These T cell receptor beta chains were read from a single sample in a study of cytomegalovirus exposure and HLA in healthy donors. The repertoire was sequenced with immunoSEQ multiplex PCR; TCRdb's copy has only in-frame clones and lacks some. This table holds 130,000 or so clones, roughly 79% found once. Material for sequencing was PBMCs. All receptors come from a male donor in good health and CMV-seronegative. Both conserved end residues are part of each CDR3. The order of the fields is CDR3 length, D gene, J gene, clone size, V gene, CDR3 DNA, CDR3 protein. A D gene is named only where the DNA matches it firmly. Size is stated for part of the rows, as once, few or many counts, or as a class when the clone is expanded.

14 TRBD1 TRBJ1-5 . TRBV18 TGTGCCAGCTCACCAACAGGGGTCAATCAGCCCCAGCATTTT CASSPTGVNQPQHF
15 . TRBJ2-3 . TRBV28 TGTGCCAGCATCTTACGAGGGTCGAGAGCTGATACGCAGTATTTT CASILRGSRADTQYF
14 TRBD1 TRBJ2-5 . TRBV2 TGTGCCAGCAGCGGTGACAGGGGGCTGGAGACCCAGTACTTC CASSGDRGLETQYF
13 . TRBJ2-1 . TRBV29-1 TGCAGTGCGGGGACGAGCAGGGGGGATGAGCAGTTCTTC CSAGTSRGDEQFF
11 . TRBJ2-7 . TRBV18 TGTGCCAGCTCACGGGGGGACGAGCAGTACTTC CASSRGDEQYF
14 . TRBJ1-2 once TRBV11-2 TGTGCCAGCAGCTTAGACCCTGCAGGGGCTGGCTACACCTTC CASSLDPAGAGYTF
13 . TRBJ2-3 . TRBV11-2 TGTGCCAGCAGCGACATACCAGACGATACGCAGTATTTT CASSDIPDDTQYF
19 TRBD1 TRBJ2-7 . TRBV27 TGTGCCAGCAGTATTTCCGAACCAAGCTTGTGGGGACAGGGATCCGAGCAGTACTTC CASSISEPSLWGQGSEQYF
16 TRBD1 TRBJ1-1 . TRBV9 TGTGCCAGCAGCTCGGCCAAGGGGGCTAGGTATACTGAAGCTTTCTTT CASSSAKGARYTEAFF
15 . TRBJ2-7 . TRBV2 TGTGCCAGCAGTGAAGCCAGACTAGCGAGGGGGCTGCAGTACTTC CASSEARLARGLQYF
14 TRBD2 TRBJ2-7 . TRBV5-4 TGTGCCAGCAGCCCTGGACTAGCGGCACACGAGCAGTACTTC CASSPGLAAHEQYF
13 TRBD1 TRBJ2-7 . TRBV6-5 TGTGCCACCCGGACAGGGAGCTCCTACGAGCAGTACTTC CATRTGSSYEQYF
16 TRBD2 TRBJ2-5 few TRBV27 TGTGCCAGCAGCCCTTGGACTAGCGGGGAGGGTGGGACCCAGTACTTC CASSPWTSGEGGTQYF
14 . TRBJ1-5 few TRBV6-6 TGTGCCAGCAGTTACGGGGAGGGTGGTCAGCCCCAGCATTTT CASSYGEGGQPQHF
11 . TRBJ1-1 . TRBV5-8 TGTGCCAGCAGCTTAACAGCCGAAGCTTTCTTT CASSLTAEAFF
13 TRBD1 TRBJ1-2 . TRBV4-3 TGCGCCAGCAGCCATGAGACAGGGTATGGCTACACCTTC CASSHETGYGYTF
16 TRBD1 TRBJ2-2 . TRBV19 TGTGCCAGTAGTCCCACAGGGGGCAGGGACACCGGGGAGCTGTTTTTT CASSPTGGRDTGELFF
17 . TRBJ1-6 . TRBV7-2 TGTGCCAGCAGCCCTTCGCCCGGGGGGAACTATAATTCACCCCTCCACTTT CASSPSPGGNYNSPLHF
12 . TRBJ1-1 . TRBV4-3 TGCGCCAGCAGCCAAGACACAGGGAAGGCTTTCTTT CASSQDTGKAFF
14 . TRBJ2-7 . TRBV6-6 TGTGCCAGTAATCCCGTATTTCGCTCCTACGAGCAGTACTTC CASNPVFRSYEQYF
15 TRBD2 TRBJ2-1 few TRBV6-5 TGTGCCAGCAGCTCTAGCGGGGGGAGGAGTAATGAGCAGTTCTTC CASSSSGGRSNEQFF
15 . TRBJ2-7 . TRBV19 TGTGCCAGTAGTATCAAGGGAGAGAGCTCCTACGAGCAGTACTTC CASSIKGESSYEQYF
13 . TRBJ2-1 . TRBV5-8 TGTGCCAGCAGCCCCCCTTACTACAATGGGCAGTTCTTC CASSPPYYNGQFF
16 TRBD2 TRBJ2-3 . TRBV4-1 TGCGCCAGCAGCCAAGCCGCGGGGGGGGGCACAGATACGCAGTATTTT CASSQAAGGGTDTQYF
14 TRBD1 TRBJ2-2 . TRBV30 TGTGCCTGGGCCGGGACAGGGCACACCGGGGAGCTGTTTTTT CAWAGTGHTGELFF
13 . TRBJ1-6 . TRBV7-2 TGTGCCAGCAGCACAGGGAATCATTCGCCCCTCCACTTT CASSTGNHSPLHF
13 TRBD2 TRBJ2-5 . TRBV30 TGTGCCTGGAGTACCTGGGGGGGGGAGACCCAGTACTTC CAWSTWGGETQYF
15 TRBD1 TRBJ1-5 . TRBV2 TGTGCCAGCAGTGGGACAGGGAGCGGCAATCAGCCCCAGCATTTT CASSGTGSGNQPQHF
14 TRBD1 TRBJ1-3 . TRBV10-3 TGTGCCATCAGGGGACAGGGCTCTGGAAACACCATATATTTT CAIRGQGSGNTIYF
16 TRBD1 TRBJ1-2 . TRBV4-1 TGCGCCAGCAGCCAATTATCCGGGACAGGCAGTGATGGCTACACCTTC CASSQLSGTGSDGYTF
14 TRBD1 TRBJ2-3 . TRBV7-3 TGTGCCAGCAGCTTGCAGGGGGCGGGAGATACGCAGTATTTT CASSLQGAGDTQYF
15 . TRBJ1-2 . TRBV5-4 TGTGCCAGCAGCTTGGACAGGGTAGAGGCCTATGGCTACACCTTC CASSLDRVEAYGYTF
15 TRBD1 TRBJ2-3 . TRBV6-6 TGTGCCAGCAGTCCGACAGGGAGAAGGGCAGATACGCAGTATTTT CASSPTGRRADTQYF
17 TRBD2 TRBJ2-5 once TRBV9 TGTGCCAGCAGCGTAGAAGGGGGTCGGGGGGGCCCGGAGACCCAGTACTTC CASSVEGGRGGPETQYF
14 . TRBJ2-2 . TRBV7-2 TGTGCCAGCAGCCCCTGGGGAGGCACCGGGGAGCTGTTTTTT CASSPWGGTGELFF
15 . TRBJ2-3 . TRBV11-2 TGTGCCAGCAGCTTACTAAAGACTAGCACAGATACGCAGTATTTT CASSLLKTSTDTQYF
14 TRBD1 TRBJ2-5 . TRBV7-9 TGTGCCAGCAGTTTTAGGACAGGGTCAGAGACCCAGTACTTC CASSFRTGSETQYF
15 . TRBJ2-6 once TRBV9 TGTGCCAGCAGCGGACGGAGCTCTGGGGCCAACGTCCTGACTTTC CASSGRSSGANVLTF
14 TRBD1 TRBJ2-3 . TRBV2 TGTGCCAGCAGTGAGGGACAGGGCACAGATACGCAGTATTTT CASSEGQGTDTQYF
19 TRBD1 TRBJ1-6 . TRBV27 TGTGCCAGCAGTTTACGTCCTGGGACAGAAAGCTCCTATAATTCACCCCTCCACTTT CASSLRPGTESSYNSPLHF
13 . TRBJ1-1 . TRBV5-1 TGCGCCAGCAAGACAGACATGAACACTGAAGCTTTCTTT CASKTDMNTEAFF
16 TRBD2 TRBJ2-5 . TRBV7-2 TGTGCCAGCAGCTTAATAACTAGCGGAGGATGGGAGACCCAGTACTTC CASSLITSGGWETQYF
14 TRBD1 TRBJ2-7 once TRBV18 TGTGCCAGCTCACCCCTGACAGGGGGCTACGAGCAGTACTTC CASSPLTGGYEQYF
16 . TRBJ2-3 few TRBV11-2 TGTGCCAGCGGGCTAAGAGCGGGCCCTAGCACAGATACGCAGTATTTT CASGLRAGPSTDTQYF
16 . TRBJ2-2 . TRBV5-4 TGTGCCAGCAGCCCCCGGACAGCTGAGAACACCGGGGAGCTGTTTTTT CASSPRTAENTGELFF
12 . TRBJ2-7 . TRBV11-2 TGTGCCAGCAGCCACCAGTTGTACGAGCAGTACTTC CASSHQLYEQYF
15 TRBD1 TRBJ1-5 . TRBV6-5 TGTGCCAGCAGTTCCGCCGGGACAGGGGGCCAGCCCCAGCATTTT CASSSAGTGGQPQHF
14 . TRBJ2-1 . TRBV30 TGTGCCCATTCGGGAAGGAGCTCCTACAATGAGCAGTTCTTC CAHSGRSSYNEQFF
14 . TRBJ1-2 . TRBV9 TGTGCCAGCACTCGGGCAGGGTCGGGCTATGGCTACACCTTC CASTRAGSGYGYTF
16 TRBD1 TRBJ2-1 . TRBV13 TGTGCCAGCAGCTTAGTCAGGGGGCGGTCTTTGGATGAGCAGTTCTTC CASSLVRGRSLDEQFF
13 . TRBJ2-7 . TRBV7-2 TGTGCCAGCAGCCCTGGGCGGGCCTACGAGCAGTACTTC CASSPGRAYEQYF